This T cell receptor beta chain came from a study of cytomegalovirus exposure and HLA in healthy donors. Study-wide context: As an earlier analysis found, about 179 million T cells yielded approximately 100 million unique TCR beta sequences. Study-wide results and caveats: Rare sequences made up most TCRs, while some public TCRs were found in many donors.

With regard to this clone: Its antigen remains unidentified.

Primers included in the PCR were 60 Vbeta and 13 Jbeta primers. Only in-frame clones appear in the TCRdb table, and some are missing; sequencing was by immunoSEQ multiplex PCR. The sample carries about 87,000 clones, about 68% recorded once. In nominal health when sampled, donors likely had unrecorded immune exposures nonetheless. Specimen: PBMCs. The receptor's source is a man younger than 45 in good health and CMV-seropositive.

The CDR3 sequence is CASSYSGQGYGYTF. The CDR3 DNA reads as TGTGCCAGCAGTTACTCGGGACAGGGCTATGGCTACACCTTC. The rearrangement uses TRBV6-5 and TRBJ1-2, with 9 bases that match TRBD1. This CDR3 is 14 amino acids long. V lost 0 bases to trimming and J lost 4 bases; unmatched junction nucleotides: 0. Germline CDR1 is MNHEY and CDR2 is SVGAGI.